Listed below are T cell receptor beta chains from one sample, sequenced in a study of Ad26.COV2.S vaccination and SARS-CoV-2 variants. Profiling relied on immunoSEQ multiplex PCR, and the TCRdb table lists in-frame clones only, not all of them. Of about 320,000 clones in the sample, about 90% are singletons; the top ten hold about 5%. The sequences come from peripheral blood, collected in a trial of Ad26.COV2.S vaccine versus placebo. Every receptor here comes from a person between 18 and 65 years old who received the Ad26.COV2.S COVID-19 vaccine or a placebo. CDR3s leave out the opening cysteine and the closing phenylalanine or tryptophan. The size of a clone is reported for some rows only, either as once, few or many, or as a class for expanded clones.

size	J	length	V	CDR3
NA	TRBJ1-2	11	TRBV15	ATSRGGNYGYT
NA	TRBJ1-5	13	TRBV7-5	ARSHRRGDNQPQH
NA	TRBJ2-7	12	TRBV5-4	ASSLTRGAYEQY
NA	TRBJ1-2	11	TRBV12-5	ASGLTGSYGYT
NA	TRBJ2-1	13	TRBV27	ASSIALYSDNEQF
once	TRBJ1-1	11	TRBV10-1	ASRPALNTEAF
NA	TRBJ1-6	13	TRBV5-1	ASSLGDRENSPLH
NA	TRBJ1-2	11	TRBV4-1	ASSQVGPDGYT
NA	TRBJ1-2	11	TRBV2	ASSDQTVYGYT
NA	TRBJ2-1	13	TRBV15	AIRVSGGAENEQF
NA	TRBJ2-3	13	TRBV15	ATSSRVPEGGTQY
NA	TRBJ1-2	9	TRBV29-1	SVGGVDGYT
NA	TRBJ1-1	10	TRBV7-2	ASSPQGAEAF
NA	TRBJ1-3	16	TRBV5-6	ASHSLRTGASSGNTIY
NA	TRBJ2-1	11	TRBV24-1	ATTAVPYNEQF
NA	TRBJ2-7	14	TRBV10-3	AISERGGLADRNRY
once	TRBJ1-1	13	TRBV19	ASSIGGTENTEAF
once	TRBJ2-1	13	TRBV18	ASSPTSVLNNEQF
NA	TRBJ1-4	15	TRBV19	ASRAVDAATANEKLF
NA	TRBJ1-1	13	TRBV3-1/TRBV3-2	ASSTGTGLNTEAF
NA	TRBJ1-3	14	TRBV7-2	ASSPQGIHSGNTIY
NA	TRBJ1-1	11	TRBV12-3/TRBV12-4	ASSSFLNTEAF
NA	TRBJ2-3	10	TRBV6-4	ASSEGTDTQY
NA	TRBJ1-5	11	TRBV12-3/TRBV12-4	ASSFGRYQPQH
NA	TRBJ2-5	14	TRBV7-9	ASSLAPGQGTETQY
NA	TRBJ1-6	16	TRBV7-8	ASSPLSEGRRYNSPLH
NA	TRBJ2-3	11	TRBV18	ASSPTASRYAH
NA	TRBJ1-3	13	TRBV9	ASSSTGSSGNTIY
once	TRBJ2-7	11	TRBV19	ASEGAPAHEQY
NA	TRBJ1-2	13	TRBV29-1	SVEGSPPGLYGYT
once	TRBJ2-5	13	TRBV4-3	ASSQDTDSQETQY
NA	TRBJ1-2	14	TRBV19	ASSIELGTGTKSYT
NA	TRBJ2-1	13	TRBV12-5	ASGPGRDGNNEQF
NA	TRBJ1-2	12	TRBV15	ATGLGPSDYGYT
NA	TRBJ1-5	15	TRBV7-2	ASSLVSGVYSNQPQH
NA	TRBJ2-1	13	TRBV5-4	ASSSSGSSYNEQF
NA	TRBJ2-5	12	TRBV6-2/TRBV6-3	ASSYTTGKETQY
NA	TRBJ2-4	10	TRBV9	ASSGGKNIQY
NA	TRBJ1-1	12	TRBV30	AWSVEVRNTEAF
NA	TRBJ1-4	12	TRBV7-2	ASSSGVGAEKLF
NA	TRBJ2-1	14	TRBV6-5	ASSYVAGGPYNEQF
once	TRBJ1-1	12	TRBV2	ASSEGTVRPEAF
NA	TRBJ2-3	13	TRBV7-9	ASSLTGRGTDTQY
NA	TRBJ1-1	13	TRBV6-5	ASSSMRGLDTEAF
NA	TRBJ2-5	10	TRBV28	ASSQSGETQY
once	TRBJ1-2	13	TRBV25-1	ASSETIVSGYGYT
NA	TRBJ1-1	15	TRBV12-5	ASGLVVRGRLGTEAF
NA	TRBJ2-7	10	TRBV12-3/TRBV12-4	ASSPTMDEQY
NA	TRBJ2-1	11	TRBV14	ASGTSSYNEQF
NA	TRBJ1-3	13	TRBV13	ASSFGDATGNTIY
NA	TRBJ1-1	14	TRBV7-6	ASSLERNNLRTEAF
NA	TRBJ2-1	13	TRBV6-6	ASAKSQGAYNEQF
NA	TRBJ1-1	11	TRBV3-1/TRBV3-2	ASSGGTITEAF
NA	TRBJ1-4	12	TRBV7-6	ASSSRQGSEKLF